The clone carrying this T cell receptor (beta chain) turned up a few times. Sequenced by immunoSEQ multiplex PCR; TCRdb stores in-frame clones only, minus some. Of over 650,000 clones listed, around 87% were seen once; the top ten hold just under 0.0095%. The data were taken from a study of shared T cell receptors in the human thymus. Germline V gene lookup returns CDR1 SGHRS and CDR2 YFSETQ. This CDR3 spans 15 amino acids. Trimming took 0 bases from V and 9 from J, leaving 16 bases between them. The data were also submitted as part of a second study, on human thymus T cells.

Input material: thymocytes. This TCR derives from a boy younger than two with a congenital heart defect. The rearrangement joins TRBV5-1 to TRBJ2-1, with D hard to call. The CDR3 nucleotides are TGCGCCAGCAGCTTGGAACACAACCTAGGAGTTGAGCAGTTCTTC. Its protein product is CASSLEHNLGVEQFF. Drawing the rest from reference TRBV5-1 and TRBJ2-1, the complete variable domain is KAGVTQTPRYLIKTRGQQVTLSCSPISGHRSVSWYQQTPGQGLQFLFEYFSETQRNKGNFPGRFSGRQFSNSRSEMNVSTLELGDSALYLCASSLEHNLGVEQFFGPGTRLTVL.